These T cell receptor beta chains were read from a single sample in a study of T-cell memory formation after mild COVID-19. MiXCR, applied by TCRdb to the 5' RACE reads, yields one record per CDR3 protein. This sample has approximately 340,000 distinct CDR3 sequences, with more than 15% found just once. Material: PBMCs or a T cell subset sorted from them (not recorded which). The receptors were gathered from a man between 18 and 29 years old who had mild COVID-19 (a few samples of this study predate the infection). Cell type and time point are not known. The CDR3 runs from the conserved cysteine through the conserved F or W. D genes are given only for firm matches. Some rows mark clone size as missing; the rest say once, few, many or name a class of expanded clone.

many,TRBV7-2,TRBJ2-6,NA,CASSLAPSGGANVLTF,TGTGCCAGCAGCTTAGCACCGTCTGGAGGGGCCAACGTCCTGACTTTC
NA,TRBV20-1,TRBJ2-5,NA,CSARTPTGQETQYF,TGCAGTGCTAGGACCCCGACAGGCCAAGAGACCCAGTACTTC
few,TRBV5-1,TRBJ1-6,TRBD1,CASSTGTDNSPLHF,TGCGCCAGCAGCACCGGGACAGATAATTCACCCCTCCACTTT
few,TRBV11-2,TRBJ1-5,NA,CASSFKGLKDQPQHF,TGTGCCAGCAGCTTTAAAGGTCTGAAGGATCAGCCCCAGCATTTT
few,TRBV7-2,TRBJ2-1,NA,CASIIRGGKDSYNEQFF,TGTGCCAGCATCATCAGGGGGGGAAAAGACTCCTACAATGAGCAGTTCTTC
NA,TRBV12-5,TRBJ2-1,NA,CASGLGGFYNEQFF,TGTGCTAGTGGTTTGGGGGGCTTCTACAATGAGCAGTTCTTC
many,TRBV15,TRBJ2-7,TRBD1,CATSREFGTGMAYEQYF,TGTGCCACCAGCAGAGAATTTGGGACAGGCATGGCCTACGAGCAGTACTTC
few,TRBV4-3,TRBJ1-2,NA,CASSQDPGTFPYGYTF,TGCGCCAGCAGCCAAGATCCCGGGACATTCCCCTATGGCTACACCTTC
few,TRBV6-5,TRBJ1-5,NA,CASSTYRSSNQPQHF,TGTGCCAGCAGTACTTACAGGAGTAGCAATCAGCCCCAGCATTTT
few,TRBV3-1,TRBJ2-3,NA,CASSHPPRVTQYF,TGTGCCAGCAGCCACCCCCCCCGGGTTACGCAGTATTTT
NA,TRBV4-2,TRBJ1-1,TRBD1,CASSQGTGGDVAFF,TGTGCCAGCAGCCAAGGGACAGGGGGCGACGTAGCTTTCTTT
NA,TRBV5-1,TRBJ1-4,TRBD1,CASSLGQGQKLFF,TGCGCCAGCAGCCTCGGACAGGGGCAAAAACTGTTTTTT
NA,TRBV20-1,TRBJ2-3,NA,CSAPLGAQDTQYF,TGCAGTGCTCCTTTGGGGGCGCAGGATACGCAGTATTTT
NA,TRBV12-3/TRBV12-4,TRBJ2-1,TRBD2,CASTGEGRSSYNEQFF,TGTGCCAGCACGGGGGAGGGACGGAGCTCCTACAATGAGCAGTTCTTC
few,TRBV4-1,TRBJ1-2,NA,CASSQFEEDPLHPHGYTF,TGCGCCAGCAGCCAATTCGAGGAGGACCCACTACACCCCCATGGCTACACCTTC
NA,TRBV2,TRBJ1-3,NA,CASSPEQFGNTIYF,TGTGCCAGCAGTCCGGAACAGTTCGGAAACACCATATATTTT
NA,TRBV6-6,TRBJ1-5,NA,CASRDRYSNQPQHF,TGTGCCAGCAGAGACAGGTATAGCAATCAGCCCCAGCATTTT
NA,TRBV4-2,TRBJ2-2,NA,CASSQGQDFTGELFF,TGTGCCAGCAGCCAAGGACAGGATTTCACCGGGGAGCTGTTTTTT
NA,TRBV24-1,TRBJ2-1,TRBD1,CATSERGQGNNEQFF,TGTGCCACCAGTGAGCGAGGACAGGGCAACAATGAGCAGTTCTTC
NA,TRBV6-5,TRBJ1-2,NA,CASSYSVGDGANYGYTF,TGTGCCAGCAGTTACTCCGTCGGGGACGGAGCTAACTATGGCTACACCTTC
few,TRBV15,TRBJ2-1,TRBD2,CATTGTSRPDEQFF,TGTGCCACCACCGGGACTAGCCGACCCGATGAGCAGTTCTTC
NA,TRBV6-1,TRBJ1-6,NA,CASSDGRTNSPLHF,TGTGCCAGCAGTGACGGACGGACAAATTCACCCCTCCACTTT
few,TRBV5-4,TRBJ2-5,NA,CASSHIDRGQETQYF,TGTGCCAGCAGCCATATCGACCGGGGTCAAGAGACCCAGTACTTC
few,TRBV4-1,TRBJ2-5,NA,CASSQELQNQETQYF,TGCGCCAGCAGCCAAGAGCTACAGAACCAAGAGACCCAGTACTTC
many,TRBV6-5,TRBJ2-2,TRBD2,CASSYSRLASNTGELFF,TGTGCCAGCAGTTACTCCCGACTAGCGTCGAACACCGGGGAGCTGTTTTTT
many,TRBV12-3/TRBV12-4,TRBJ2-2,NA,CASSPAGQVELFF,TGTGCCAGCAGCCCCGCCGGGCAAGTCGAGCTGTTTTTT
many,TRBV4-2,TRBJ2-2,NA,CASSQAGNTNTGELFF,TGTGCCAGCAGCCAAGCGGGGAACACGAACACCGGGGAGCTGTTTTTT
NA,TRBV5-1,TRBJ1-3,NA,CASSPGAASGNTIYF,TGCGCCAGCAGCCCGGGGGCCGCCTCTGGAAACACCATATATTTT